The rows below give T cell receptor beta chains drawn from one sample of a study of control samples from healthy donors and cancer patients. TCRdb's table, derived via immunoSEQ multiplex PCR, lists solely in-frame clones and lacks some. The data show fewer than 200,000 clones, about 94% seen once. The sample consisted of blood. The receptors here all came from a woman aged 60 to 75 in good health. The CDR3 runs from the conserved cysteine through the conserved F or W. Fields, in order: clone size, D gene, V gene, J gene, CDR3 protein, CDR3 DNA. A D gene is named only where the DNA matches it firmly. The listing skips clone size in some rows; elsewhere it reads once, few, many or a size class.

abundance: .
d_gene: TRBD1
v_gene: TRBV28
j_gene: TRBJ1-5
CDR3aa: CASSSTGGSNQPQHF
CDR3nt: TGTGCCAGCAGTTCTACAGGGGGCAGCAATCAGCCCCAGCATTTT

abundance: .
d_gene: TRBD1
v_gene: TRBV19
j_gene: TRBJ1-1
CDR3aa: CASSIVGRGLTEAFF
CDR3nt: TGTGCCAGTAGTATAGTCGGCAGGGGGCTAACTGAAGCTTTCTTT

abundance: .
d_gene: TRBD1
v_gene: TRBV5-1
j_gene: TRBJ1-1
CDR3aa: CASSLTGTAEAFF
CDR3nt: TGCGCCAGCAGCCTGACCGGGACAGCTGAAGCTTTCTTT

abundance: once
d_gene: .
v_gene: TRBV6-5
j_gene: TRBJ2-7
CDR3aa: CASSYLTAPYEQYF
CDR3nt: TGTGCCAGCAGTTATTTGACAGCCCCCTACGAGCAGTACTTC

abundance: .
d_gene: .
v_gene: TRBV14
j_gene: TRBJ2-1
CDR3aa: CASSQVWTSSDEQFF
CDR3nt: TGTGCCAGCAGCCAAGTCTGGACTTCATCGGATGAGCAGTTCTTC

abundance: .
d_gene: TRBD1
v_gene: TRBV6-5
j_gene: TRBJ1-3
CDR3aa: CASSHRDRAGNTIYF
CDR3nt: TGTGCCAGCAGTCACCGGGACAGGGCGGGAAACACCATATATTTT

abundance: .
d_gene: .
v_gene: TRBV28
j_gene: TRBJ1-5
CDR3aa: CASSSYRVGINSNQPQHF
CDR3nt: TGTGCCAGCAGTTCCTACAGGGTGGGGATTAATAGCAATCAGCCCCAGCATTTT

abundance: .
d_gene: TRBD1
v_gene: TRBV6-5
j_gene: TRBJ1-1
CDR3aa: CASNDGQGVTEAFF
CDR3nt: TGTGCCAGCAACGATGGACAGGGCGTTACTGAAGCTTTCTTT

abundance: .
d_gene: TRBD2
v_gene: TRBV18
j_gene: TRBJ2-1
CDR3aa: CASSPGLAGSYNEQFF
CDR3nt: TGTGCCAGCTCACCCGGACTAGCGGGGTCCTACAATGAGCAGTTCTTC

abundance: .
d_gene: .
v_gene: TRBV7-9
j_gene: TRBJ1-2
CDR3aa: CASSPRTPRNYGYTF
CDR3nt: TGTGCCAGCAGCCCCAGGACACCAAGGAACTATGGCTACACCTTC

abundance: once
d_gene: TRBD1
v_gene: TRBV7-2
j_gene: TRBJ1-2
CDR3aa: CASNPGGRNNYGYTF
CDR3nt: TGTGCCAGTAACCCAGGGGGCCGAAATAACTATGGCTACACCTTC

abundance: .
d_gene: .
v_gene: TRBV4-3
j_gene: TRBJ2-7
CDR3aa: CASSQELRTGYEQYF
CDR3nt: TGCGCCAGCAGCCAAGAATTACGGACCGGCTACGAGCAGTACTTC

abundance: .
d_gene: .
v_gene: TRBV7-3
j_gene: TRBJ1-2
CDR3aa: CASSPGQLYGYTF
CDR3nt: TGTGCCAGCAGTCCTGGACAACTCTATGGCTACACCTTC

abundance: .
d_gene: .
v_gene: TRBV4-1
j_gene: TRBJ1-3
CDR3aa: CASSPSRPRRGNTIYF
CDR3nt: TGCGCCAGCAGCCCTAGCCGGCCACGGAGAGGAAACACCATATATTTT

abundance: .
d_gene: .
v_gene: TRBV29-1
j_gene: TRBJ1-1
CDR3aa: CSVDLWTASPNTEAFF
CDR3nt: TGCAGCGTTGATTTGTGGACAGCGTCTCCGAACACTGAAGCTTTCTTT

abundance: .
d_gene: TRBD1
v_gene: TRBV10-3
j_gene: TRBJ2-7
CDR3aa: CAIRRGTGGSYEQYF
CDR3nt: TGTGCCATCAGACGCGGGACAGGGGGATCCTACGAGCAGTACTTC

abundance: .
d_gene: TRBD1
v_gene: TRBV6-5
j_gene: TRBJ2-5
CDR3aa: CASSSKQGRQTQYF
CDR3nt: TGTGCCAGCAGTTCTAAACAGGGGAGACAGACCCAGTACTTC